One sample yielded the 22 T cell receptor beta chains listed below, sequenced in a study of blood T cell repertoires in COVID-19. Clones were sequenced by immunoSEQ multiplex PCR, and TCRdb holds only the in-frame ones, with some missing. The sample consists of 55,000 to 90,000 clones, around 85% of them appearing once. Sequencing was done on a sample of peripheral blood. These receptors originate from a woman of 80 years or more with active or convalescent COVID-19.

The chain combines TRBV18 with TRBJ1-5; D call uncertain. The CDR3 is 12 amino acids. Trimming pared 5 bases from V and 9 bases from J, leaving 11 bases between. Germline assignment: CDR1 KGHSH and CDR2 LQKENI. The CDR3 sequence: CASSSTDRPQHF. CDR3 nucleotide sequence: TGTGCCAGCTCAAGTACAGATCGGCCCCAGCATTTT.

The genes are TRBV15 and TRBJ2-3, with D unclear. The CDR3 consists of 14 residues. Germline CDR1 reads LNHNV; CDR2 reads YYDKDF (reference sequence). Deletions cut 2 bases from V and 0 bases from J, with 6 bases between. The CDR3 spells CATSRLTSTDTQYF. The CDR3 nucleotides read TGTGCCACCAGCAGATTGACTAGCACAGATACGCAGTATTTT.

V is TRBV18 and J is TRBJ2-3; 7 nucleotides agree with TRBD1. Germline V gene sequence: CDR1 KGHSH, CDR2 LQKENI. This CDR3 comprises 15 residues. Trimming cost V 3 bases and J 4 bases; bases outside gene matches: 7. For the CDR3, the DNA is TGTGCCAGCTCACCTGGGCAGGGGGTAGCAGATACGCAGTATTTT. Protein sequence: CASSPGQGVADTQYF.

V is TRBV5-4 and J is TRBJ2-2; D unclear. Germline V CDR1 and CDR2: SGHNT, YYREEE (reference sequence). The CDR3 sequence is 12 residues long. V shed 4 bases and J shed 3 bases, with 4 bases lying between them. The CDR3: CASSLDTGELFF. The DNA for the CDR3 is TGTGCCAGCAGCCTAGACACCGGGGAGCTGTTTTTT.

Only one count was recorded for this clone. The chain has TRBV27 and TRBJ2-5; D gene unclear. CDR3 length: 13 amino acids. CDR1 is MNHEY and CDR2 is SMNVEV in the germline V gene (reference sequence). V was pared by 5 bases and J by 5 bases, with 12 bases between. The CDR3 DNA reads TGTGCCAGCAGTCAGATAGCCCGGGAGACCCAGTACTTC. It translates to CASSQIARETQYF.

This chain links TRBV6-2 or TRBV6-3 with TRBJ1-1; weak D call: TRBD1 (6 bases). There are 19 residues in the CDR3. Germline-derived CDR1 and CDR2 are MNHEY and SVGEGT. Trimming cost V 3 bases and J 6 bases, with 29 bases left between them. The CDR3 loop is CASSYVPVERRGHLPEAFF. DNA for the CDR3: TGTGCCAGCAGTTATGTCCCCGTCGAACGCAGGGGTCACCTTCCTGAAGCTTTCTTT.

The rearrangement uses TRBV7-2 and TRBJ2-6, with a tentative D call TRBD1 (6 bases). Germline V CDR1 and CDR2: SGHTA, FQGNSA. The CDR3 is made up of 15 amino acids. V lost 5 bases, J lost 2 bases, and 10 bases lay in between. The CDR3 coding sequence is TGTGCCAGCAGCCCCACAGGGACTGGGGCCAACGTCCTGACTTTC. It translates to CASSPTGTGANVLTF.

The table lists this clone with a count of one. J is TRBJ2-5 and V is TRBV9, with D perhaps TRBD2 (5 bases). V was trimmed by 5 bases and J by 7 bases, leaving 15 bases between them. CDR1 and CDR2 (germline): SGDLS, YYNGEE. The CDR3 is 13 residues long. CDR3 in amino acids: CASSKEGGRTQYF. The CDR3 coding sequence is TGTGCCAGCAGTAAAGAGGGTGGCCGGACCCAGTACTTC.

This chain links TRBV15 with TRBJ1-5; D not resolved. CDR1 and CDR2 (germline): LNHNV, YYDKDF (reference sequence). With 5 bases removed from V and 8 bases from J, the gap between germline ends came to 16 bases. The CDR3 contains 14 residues. The chain's CDR3 is CATSPGVPPEPQHF. CDR3 in DNA: TGTGCCACCAGCCCCGGAGTGCCGCCCGAGCCCCAGCATTTT.

V and J are TRBV7-9 and TRBJ1-1, with no clear D. CDR3 length: 11 amino acids. The ends were cut back, 6 bases at V and 2 bases at J, with 4 bases in the middle. In germline, CDR1 is SEHNR, CDR2 FQNEAQ (reference sequence). The CDR3: CASSQNTEAFF. CDR3 coding DNA: TGTGCCAGCAGTCAAAACACTGAAGCTTTCTTT.

J is TRBJ2-7 and V is TRBV4-3, with 10 bases fitting TRBD2. J was trimmed by 4 bases and V by 1 base; bases with no gene match: 7. Germline assignment: CDR1 LGHNA and CDR2 YSLEER. The CDR3 runs to 16 residues. Here the CDR3 reads CASSQGALAGAYEQYF. The CDR3 DNA sequence: TGCGCCAGCAGCCAAGGAGCTCTAGCGGGGGCTTACGAGCAGTACTTC.

The J gene is TRBJ1-4, the V gene TRBV15, with a tentative D call TRBD1 (6 bases). The CDR3 length is 13 residues. Germline CDR1 reads LNHNV; CDR2 reads YYDKDF (reference sequence). Trimming stripped 0 bases from V and 17 bases from J, with 16 bases between. This CDR3 reads CATSRDANREFFF. The CDR3 nucleotides are TGTGCCACCAGCAGAGATGCGAACAGGGAGTTTTTTTTT.

The chain has TRBV6-5 and TRBJ1-1; 8 bases are a match to TRBD1. CDR3 length: 15 residues. V lost 5 bases, J lost 0 bases, and 5 bases stayed unmatched. Germline values: CDR1 MNHEY, CDR2 SVGAGI. The CDR3 coding sequence is TGTGCCAGCAGTACCAACAGGGGGTTGAACACTGAAGCTTTCTTT. It is translated as CASSTNRGLNTEAFF.

V usage is TRBV7-2 and J usage is TRBJ2-3; tentatively, D is TRBD2 (5 bases). Germline CDR1 SGHTA, CDR2 FQGNSA. The CDR3 is 14 amino acids. Trimming stripped 6 bases from V and 4 bases from J, with 14 bases between. In nucleotides, the CDR3 is TGTGCCAGCAGATCGGACTTGGGTCCAGATACGCAGTATTTT. Its protein product is CASRSDLGPDTQYF.

The V call is TRBV18, the J call TRBJ2-3; the match to TRBD2 covers 11 bases. The CDR3 is 15 residues long. In germline, CDR1 is KGHSH, CDR2 LQKENI. Germline trimming cut 5 bases from V and 6 bases from J; bases unmatched to any gene: 7. Here the CDR3 reads CASSSSGGSGDTQYF. DNA for the CDR3: TGTGCCAGCTCATCTAGCGGGGGGTCCGGGGATACGCAGTATTTT.

CDR3 in amino acids: CASSPQGQGINEKLFF. The CDR3, as DNA: TGTGCCAGCAGCCCCCAAGGGCAGGGTATAAATGAAAAACTGTTTTTT. This rearrangement joins TRBV9 to TRBJ1-4; D is perhaps TRBD1 (5 bases). The CDR3 totals 16 residues. Germline V gene lookup returns CDR1 SGDLS and CDR2 YYNGEE. V gave up 4 bases and J gave up 5 bases, with 18 bases separating them.

The chain uses TRBV7-6 and TRBJ2-7; 15 bases match TRBD2. Germline V gene lookup returns CDR1 SGHVS and CDR2 FNYEAQ. The V gene end was trimmed by 5 bases and the J gene end by 2 bases; junction bases not matched to a gene: 4. This CDR3 spans 16 amino acids. For the CDR3, the DNA is TGTGCCAGCAGCACACGGACTAGCGGGGGGGCCTACGAGCAGTACTTC. This codes for CASSTRTSGGAYEQYF.

This clone was detected once. The V gene is TRBV24-1, the J gene TRBJ2-7, with 9 bases fitting TRBD1. The CDR3 is 16 amino acids. Unmatched junction bases numbered 10, after V lost 4 bases and J lost 4 bases. Germline V CDR1 and CDR2: KGHDR, SFDVKD. The CDR3: CATSDTQGTGQYEQYF. CDR3 coding DNA: TGTGCCACCAGTGACACACAAGGGACAGGGCAGTACGAGCAGTACTTC.

The CDR3 sequence is CASRPGTVTYEQYF. The CDR3 bases are TGCGCCAGCAGACCAGGGACAGTTACCTACGAGCAGTACTTC. The chain employs TRBV5-1 and TRBJ2-7; 7 bases match TRBD1. V lost 5 bases, J lost 2 bases, and 7 bases stayed unmatched. Per germline, CDR1 SGHRS and CDR2 YFSETQ. CDR3 size: 14 residues.

V gene TRBV9 combines with J gene TRBJ1-2, with D tentatively TRBD1 (6 bases). V was clipped by 3 bases and J by 2 bases, with 20 bases between them. Looked up from germline, CDR1 is SGDLS and CDR2 is YYNGEE. CDR3 length: 17 residues. The CDR3 DNA reads TGTGCCAGCAGCGGAGTACAGGGTTTCGACCGCAACTATGGCTACACCTTC. Translated, it gives CASSGVQGFDRNYGYTF.

V gene TRBV5-6 combines with J gene TRBJ2-7; no definite D call. The germline V gene has CDR1 SGHDT and CDR2 YYEEEE. V shed 2 bases and J shed 3 bases, with 6 bases lying between them. CDR3 length: 12 residues. CDR3 nucleotides: TGTGCCAGCAGCTTCGGAGACTACGAGCAGTACTTC. This gives the protein CASSFGDYEQYF.

The rearrangement uses TRBV7-2 and TRBJ2-3, with 9 positions matching TRBD2. The V gene's germline CDR1 is SGHTA and CDR2 FQGNSA. With 1 base clipped from V and 4 bases from J, the junction kept 12 bases outside the gene matches. The CDR3 is 18 residues long. CDR3 amino acids: CASSLVLAGRPAADTQYF. DNA of the CDR3: TGTGCCAGCAGCTTAGTCCTAGCGGGGCGCCCGGCGGCAGATACGCAGTATTTT. Together with reference TRBV7-2 and TRBJ2-3, the CDR3 gives the full variable domain: GAGVSQSPSNKVTEKGKDVELRCDPISGHTALYWYRQSLGQGLEFLIYFQGNSAPDKSGLPSDRFSAERTGGSVSTLTIQRTQQEDSAVYLCASSLVLAGRPAADTQYFGPGTRLTVL.